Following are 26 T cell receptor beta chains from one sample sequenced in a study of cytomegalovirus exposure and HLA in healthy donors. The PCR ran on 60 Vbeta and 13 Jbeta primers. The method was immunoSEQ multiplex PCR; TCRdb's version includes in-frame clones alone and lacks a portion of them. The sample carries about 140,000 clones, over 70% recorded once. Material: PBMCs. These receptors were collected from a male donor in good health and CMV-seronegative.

CDR3 loop: CASSRPRDGQGRYEQYF. The CDR3, as DNA: TGTGCCAGCAGCCGACCCCGCGATGGACAGGGGAGATACGAGCAGTACTTC. The chain combines TRBV7-2 with TRBJ2-7, with 9 bases aligning to TRBD1. The V gene end was trimmed by 5 bases and the J gene end by 4 bases; junction bases not matched to a gene: 15. The CDR3 loop spans 17 amino acids. Germline-derived CDR1 and CDR2 are SGHTA and FQGNSA.

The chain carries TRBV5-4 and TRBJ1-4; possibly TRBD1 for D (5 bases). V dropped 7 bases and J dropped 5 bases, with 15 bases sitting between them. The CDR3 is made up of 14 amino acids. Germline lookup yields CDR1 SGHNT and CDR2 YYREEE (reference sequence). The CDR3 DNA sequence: TGTGCCAGCGCGCTGGGGGGGAGAAATGAAAAACTGTTTTTT. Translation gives CASALGGRNEKLFF.

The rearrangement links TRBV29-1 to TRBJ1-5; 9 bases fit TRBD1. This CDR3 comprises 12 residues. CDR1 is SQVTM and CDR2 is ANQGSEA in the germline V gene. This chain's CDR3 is CRQDRGYQPQHF. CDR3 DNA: TGCAGGCAGGACAGGGGTTATCAGCCCCAGCATTTT. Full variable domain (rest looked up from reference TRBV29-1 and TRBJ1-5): SAVISQKPSRDICQRGTSLTIQCQVDSQVTMMFWYRQQPGQSLTLIATANQGSEATYESGFVIDKFPISRPNLTFSTLTVSNMSPEDSSIYLCRQDRGYQPQHFGDGTRLSIL.

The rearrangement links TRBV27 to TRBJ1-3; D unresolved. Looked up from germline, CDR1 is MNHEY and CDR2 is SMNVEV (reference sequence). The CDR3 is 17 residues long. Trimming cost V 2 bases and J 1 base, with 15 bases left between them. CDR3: CASSLGDPRVSGNTIYF. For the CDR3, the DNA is TGTGCCAGCAGTTTAGGAGACCCCAGAGTGTCTGGAAACACCATATATTTT.

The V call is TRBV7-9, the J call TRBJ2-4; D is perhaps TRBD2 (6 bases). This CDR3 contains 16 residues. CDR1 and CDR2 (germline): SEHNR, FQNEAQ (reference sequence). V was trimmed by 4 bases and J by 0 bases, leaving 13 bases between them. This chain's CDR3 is CASSWDSSLAKNIQYF. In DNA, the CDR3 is TGTGCCAGCAGCTGGGACTCGTCGCTAGCCAAAAACATTCAGTACTTC.

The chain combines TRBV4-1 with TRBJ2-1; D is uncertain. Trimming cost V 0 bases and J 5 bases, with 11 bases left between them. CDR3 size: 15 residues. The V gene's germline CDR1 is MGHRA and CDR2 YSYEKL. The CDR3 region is CASSQDLSIDNEQFF. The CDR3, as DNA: TGCGCCAGCAGCCAAGATCTGTCTATAGACAATGAGCAGTTCTTC.

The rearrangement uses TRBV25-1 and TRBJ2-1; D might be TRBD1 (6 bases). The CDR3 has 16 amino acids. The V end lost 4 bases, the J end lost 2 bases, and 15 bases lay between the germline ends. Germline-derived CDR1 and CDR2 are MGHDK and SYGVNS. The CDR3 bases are TGTGCCAGCAGTGCAAAATGGACAGTTACCTACAATGAGCAGTTCTTC. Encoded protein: CASSAKWTVTYNEQFF.

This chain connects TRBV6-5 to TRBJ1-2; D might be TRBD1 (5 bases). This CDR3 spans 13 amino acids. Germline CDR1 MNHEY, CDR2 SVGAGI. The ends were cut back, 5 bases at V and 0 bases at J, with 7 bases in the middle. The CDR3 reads CASSAGSNYGYTF. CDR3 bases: TGTGCCAGCAGTGCAGGGTCTAACTATGGCTACACCTTC.

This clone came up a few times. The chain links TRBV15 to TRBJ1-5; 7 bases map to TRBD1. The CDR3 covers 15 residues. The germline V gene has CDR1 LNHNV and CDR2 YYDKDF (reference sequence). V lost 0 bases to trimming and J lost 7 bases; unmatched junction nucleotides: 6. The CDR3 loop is CATSRDRQGGQPQHF. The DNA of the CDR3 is TGTGCCACCAGCAGAGATCGACAGGGAGGACAGCCCCAGCATTTT.

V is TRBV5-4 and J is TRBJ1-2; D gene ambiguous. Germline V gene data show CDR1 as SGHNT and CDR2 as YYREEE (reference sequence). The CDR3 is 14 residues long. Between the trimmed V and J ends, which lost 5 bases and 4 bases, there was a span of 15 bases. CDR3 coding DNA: TGTGCCAGCAGACGTAGTGAGACTTTCTATGGCTACACCTTC. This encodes CASRRSETFYGYTF.

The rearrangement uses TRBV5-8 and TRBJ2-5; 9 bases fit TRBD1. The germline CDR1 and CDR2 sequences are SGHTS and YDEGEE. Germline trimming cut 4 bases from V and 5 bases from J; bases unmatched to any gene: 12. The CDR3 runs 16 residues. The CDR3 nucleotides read TGTGCCAGCAGCAGACAGGGGGACCTAAGGACGGAGACCCAGTACTTC. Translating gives CASSRQGDLRTETQYF.

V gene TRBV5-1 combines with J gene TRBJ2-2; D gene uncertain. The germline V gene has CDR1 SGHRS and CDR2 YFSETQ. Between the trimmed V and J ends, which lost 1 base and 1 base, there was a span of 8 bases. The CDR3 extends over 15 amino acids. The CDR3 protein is CASSLSQMNTGELFF. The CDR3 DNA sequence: TGCGCCAGCAGCTTGAGCCAAATGAACACCGGGGAGCTGTTTTTT.

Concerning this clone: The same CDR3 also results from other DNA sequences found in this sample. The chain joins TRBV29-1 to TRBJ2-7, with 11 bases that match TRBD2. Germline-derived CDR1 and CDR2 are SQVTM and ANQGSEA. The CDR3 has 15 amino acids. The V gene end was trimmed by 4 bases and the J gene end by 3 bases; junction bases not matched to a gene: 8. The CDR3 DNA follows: TGCAGCGTTGCCGGGACTAGCGGAGGATTCTACGAGCAGTACTTC. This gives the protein CSVAGTSGGFYEQYF.

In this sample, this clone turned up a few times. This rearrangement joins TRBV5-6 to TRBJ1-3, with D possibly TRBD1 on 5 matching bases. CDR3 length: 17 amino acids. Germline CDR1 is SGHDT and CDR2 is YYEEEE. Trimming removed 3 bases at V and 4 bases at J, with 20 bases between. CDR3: CASSWTTLGRRGNTIYF. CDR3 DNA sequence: TGTGCCAGCAGCTGGACAACCCTTGGCAGGCGCGGAAACACCATATATTTT.

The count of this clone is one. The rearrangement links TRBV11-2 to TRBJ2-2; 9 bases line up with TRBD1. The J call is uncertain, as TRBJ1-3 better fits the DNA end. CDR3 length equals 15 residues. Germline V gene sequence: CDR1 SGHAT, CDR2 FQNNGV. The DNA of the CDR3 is TGTGCCAGCAGCTTTGGACAGGGGATGGAAAACACCATATATTTT. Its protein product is CASSFGQGMENTIYF.

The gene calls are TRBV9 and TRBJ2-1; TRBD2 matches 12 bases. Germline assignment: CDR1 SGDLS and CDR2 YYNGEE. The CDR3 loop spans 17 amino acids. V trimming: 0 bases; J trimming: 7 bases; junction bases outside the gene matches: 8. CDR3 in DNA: TGTGCCAGCAGCGTAGGCGCTAGCGGGAGGGCGGTTAATGAGCAGTTCTTC. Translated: CASSVGASGRAVNEQFF.

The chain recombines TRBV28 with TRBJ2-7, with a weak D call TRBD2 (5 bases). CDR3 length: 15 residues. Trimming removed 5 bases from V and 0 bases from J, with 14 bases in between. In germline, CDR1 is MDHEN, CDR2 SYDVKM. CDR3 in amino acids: CASSLTGYSSYEQYF. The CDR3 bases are TGTGCCAGCAGTCTAACGGGGTACAGCTCCTACGAGCAGTACTTC.

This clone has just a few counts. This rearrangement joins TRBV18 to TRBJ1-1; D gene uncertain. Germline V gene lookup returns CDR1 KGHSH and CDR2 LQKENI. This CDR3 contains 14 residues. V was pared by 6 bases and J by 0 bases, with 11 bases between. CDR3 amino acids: CASSPTDMNTEAFF. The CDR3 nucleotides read TGTGCCAGCTCCCCAACAGACATGAACACTGAAGCTTTCTTT.

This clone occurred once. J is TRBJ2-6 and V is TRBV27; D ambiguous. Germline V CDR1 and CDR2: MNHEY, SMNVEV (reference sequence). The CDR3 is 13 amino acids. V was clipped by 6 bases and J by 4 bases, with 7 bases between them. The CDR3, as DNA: TGTGCCAGCAGACGTGCGGGGGCCAACGTCCTGACTTTC. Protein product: CASRRAGANVLTF.

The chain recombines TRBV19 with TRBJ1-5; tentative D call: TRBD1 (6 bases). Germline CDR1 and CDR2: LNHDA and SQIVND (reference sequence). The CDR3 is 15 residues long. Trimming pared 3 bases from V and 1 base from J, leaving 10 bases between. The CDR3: CASSIPQGSNQPQHF. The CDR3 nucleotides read TGTGCCAGTAGTATCCCCCAGGGGAGCAATCAGCCCCAGCATTTT. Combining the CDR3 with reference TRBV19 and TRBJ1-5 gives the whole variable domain DGGITQSPKYLFRKEGQNVTLSCEQNLNHDAMYWYRQDPGQGLRLIYYSQIVNDFQKGDIAEGYSVSREKKESFPLTVTSAQKNPTAFYLCASSIPQGSNQPQHFGDGTRLSIL.

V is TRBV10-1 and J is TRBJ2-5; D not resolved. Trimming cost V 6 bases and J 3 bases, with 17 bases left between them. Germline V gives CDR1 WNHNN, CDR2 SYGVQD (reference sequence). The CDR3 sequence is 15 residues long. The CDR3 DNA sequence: TGCGCCAGCAGCCCCAATTACGACTTGAAAGAGACCCAGTACTTC. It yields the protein CASSPNYDLKETQYF.

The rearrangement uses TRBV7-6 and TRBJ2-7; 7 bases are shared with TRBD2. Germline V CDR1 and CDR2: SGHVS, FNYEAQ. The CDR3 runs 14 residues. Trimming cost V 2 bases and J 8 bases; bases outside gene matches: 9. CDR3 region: CASSLSGVSGKQYF. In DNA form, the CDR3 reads TGTGCCAGCAGCTTATCCGGAGTGAGCGGGAAGCAGTACTTC.

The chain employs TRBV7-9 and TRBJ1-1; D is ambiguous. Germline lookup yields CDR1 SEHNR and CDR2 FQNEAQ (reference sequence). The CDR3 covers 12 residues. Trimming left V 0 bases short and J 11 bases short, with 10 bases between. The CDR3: CASSLAGVDAFF. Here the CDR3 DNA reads TGTGCCAGCAGCTTAGCCGGGGTTGACGCTTTCTTT.

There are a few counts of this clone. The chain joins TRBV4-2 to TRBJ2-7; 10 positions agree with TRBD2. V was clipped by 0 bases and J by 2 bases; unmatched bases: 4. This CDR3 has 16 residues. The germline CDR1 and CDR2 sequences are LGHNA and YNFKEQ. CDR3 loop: CASSQDPTSGAYEQYF. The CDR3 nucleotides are TGTGCCAGCAGCCAAGATCCCACTAGCGGGGCCTACGAGCAGTACTTC.

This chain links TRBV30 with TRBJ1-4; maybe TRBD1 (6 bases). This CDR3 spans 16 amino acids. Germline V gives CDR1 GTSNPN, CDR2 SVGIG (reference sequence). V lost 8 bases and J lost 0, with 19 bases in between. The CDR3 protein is CARKKKGVATNEKLFF. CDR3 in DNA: TGTGCCCGGAAAAAAAAGGGGGTAGCAACTAATGAAAAACTGTTTTTT.

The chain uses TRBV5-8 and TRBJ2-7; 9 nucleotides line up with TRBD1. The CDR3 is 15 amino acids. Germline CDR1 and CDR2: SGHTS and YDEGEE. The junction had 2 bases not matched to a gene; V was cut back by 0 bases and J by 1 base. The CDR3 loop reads CASSLGQGGSYEQYF. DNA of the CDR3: TGTGCCAGCAGCTTGGGACAGGGGGGATCCTACGAGCAGTACTTC. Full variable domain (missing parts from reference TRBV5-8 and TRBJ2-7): EAGVTQSPTHLIKTRGQQATLRCSPISGHTSVYWYQQALGLGLQFLLWYDEGEERNRGNFPPRFSGRQFPNYSSELNVNALELEDSALYLCASSLGQGGSYEQYFGPGTRLTVT.